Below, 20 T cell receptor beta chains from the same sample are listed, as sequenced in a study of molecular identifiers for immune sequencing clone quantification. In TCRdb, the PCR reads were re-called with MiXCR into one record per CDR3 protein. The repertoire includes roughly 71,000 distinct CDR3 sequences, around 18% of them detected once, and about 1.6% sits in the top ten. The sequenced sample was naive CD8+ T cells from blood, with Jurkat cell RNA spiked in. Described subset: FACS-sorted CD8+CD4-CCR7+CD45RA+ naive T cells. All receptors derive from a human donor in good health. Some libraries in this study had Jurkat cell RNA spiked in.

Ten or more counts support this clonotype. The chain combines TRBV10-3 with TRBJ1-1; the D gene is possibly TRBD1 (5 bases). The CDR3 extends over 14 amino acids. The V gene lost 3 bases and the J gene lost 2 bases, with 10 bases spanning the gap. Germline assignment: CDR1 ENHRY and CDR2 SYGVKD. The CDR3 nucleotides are TGTGCCATCAGTGATCTAGGGGAAAACACTGAAGCTTTCTTT. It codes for CAISDLGENTEAFF.

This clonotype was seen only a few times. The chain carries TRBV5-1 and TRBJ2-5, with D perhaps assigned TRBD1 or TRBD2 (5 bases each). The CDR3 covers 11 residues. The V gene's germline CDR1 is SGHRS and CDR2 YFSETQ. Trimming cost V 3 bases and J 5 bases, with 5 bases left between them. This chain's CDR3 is CASSWGETQYF. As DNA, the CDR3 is TGCGCCAGCAGCTGGGGGGAGACCCAGTACTTC. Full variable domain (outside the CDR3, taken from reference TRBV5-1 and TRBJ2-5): KAGVTQTPRYLIKTRGQQVTLSCSPISGHRSVSWYQQTPGQGLQFLFEYFSETQRNKGNFPGRFSGRQFSNSRSEMNVSTLELGDSALYLCASSWGETQYFGPGTRLLVL.

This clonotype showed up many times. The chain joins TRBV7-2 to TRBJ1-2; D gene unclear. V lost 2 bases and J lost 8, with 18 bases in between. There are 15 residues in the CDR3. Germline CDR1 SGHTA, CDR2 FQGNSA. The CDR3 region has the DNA TGTGCCAGCAGCTTATATTCGACGAAGCTGGAGGGCTACACCTTC. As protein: CASSLYSTKLEGYTF.

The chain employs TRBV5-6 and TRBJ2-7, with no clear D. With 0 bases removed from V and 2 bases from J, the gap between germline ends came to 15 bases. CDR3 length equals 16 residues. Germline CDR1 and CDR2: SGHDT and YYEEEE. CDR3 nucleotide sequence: TGTGCCAGCAGCTTGGCCGCCCGCAGGTTAACCTACGAGCAGTACTTC. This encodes CASSLAARRLTYEQYF.

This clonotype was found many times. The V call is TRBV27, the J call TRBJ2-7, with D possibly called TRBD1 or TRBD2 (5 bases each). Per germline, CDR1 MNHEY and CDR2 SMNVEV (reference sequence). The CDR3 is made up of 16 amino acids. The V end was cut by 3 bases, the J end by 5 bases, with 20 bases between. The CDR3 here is CASSFLTSSVGDEQYF. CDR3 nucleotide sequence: TGTGCCAGCAGTTTCCTCACCTCGTCAGTGGGGGACGAGCAGTACTTC.

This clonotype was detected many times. The DNA for the CDR3 is TGTGCCTGGAGTGTAGAACAGAACAATCAGCCCCAGCATTTT. This sequence encodes CAWSVEQNNQPQHF. This sequence joins TRBV30 and TRBJ1-5, with unresolved D. The CDR3 has 14 amino acids. The V end lost 0 bases, the J end lost 3 bases, and 9 bases lay between the germline ends. Per the germline V gene, CDR1 is GTSNPN and CDR2 is SVGIG (reference sequence).

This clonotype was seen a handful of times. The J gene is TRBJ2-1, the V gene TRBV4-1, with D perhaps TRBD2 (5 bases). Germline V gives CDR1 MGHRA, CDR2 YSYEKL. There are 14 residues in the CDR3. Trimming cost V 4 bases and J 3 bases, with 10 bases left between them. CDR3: CASSPGLNYNEQFF. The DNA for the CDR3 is TGCGCCAGCAGCCCCGGACTCAACTACAATGAGCAGTTCTTC.

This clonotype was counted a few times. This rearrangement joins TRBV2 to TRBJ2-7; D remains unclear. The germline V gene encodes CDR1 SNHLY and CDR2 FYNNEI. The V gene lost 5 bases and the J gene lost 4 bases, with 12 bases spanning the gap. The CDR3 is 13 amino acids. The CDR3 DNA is TGTGCCAGCAGTTATCAAGTACGGTACGAGCAGTACTTC. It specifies CASSYQVRYEQYF.

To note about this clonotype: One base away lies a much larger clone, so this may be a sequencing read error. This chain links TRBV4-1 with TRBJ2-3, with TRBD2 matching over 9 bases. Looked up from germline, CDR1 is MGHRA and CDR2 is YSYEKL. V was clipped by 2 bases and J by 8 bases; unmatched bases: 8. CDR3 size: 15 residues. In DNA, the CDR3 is TGCGCCAGCAGCCAATTAGGACTAGCGTGGGGTACGCAGTATTTT. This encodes CASSQLGLAWGTQYF.

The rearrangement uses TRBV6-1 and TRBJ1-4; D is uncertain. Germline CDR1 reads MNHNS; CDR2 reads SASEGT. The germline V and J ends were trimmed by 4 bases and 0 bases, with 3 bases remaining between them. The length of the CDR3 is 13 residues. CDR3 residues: CASSGATNEKLFF. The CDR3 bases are TGTGCCAGCAGTGGTGCAACTAATGAAAAACTGTTTTTT.

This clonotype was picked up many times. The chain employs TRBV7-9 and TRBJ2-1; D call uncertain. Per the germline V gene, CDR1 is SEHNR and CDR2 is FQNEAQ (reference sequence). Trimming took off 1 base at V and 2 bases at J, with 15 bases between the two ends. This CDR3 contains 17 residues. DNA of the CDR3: TGTGCCAGCAGCTTAGTTATCCTCTCCTATGCCTACAATGAGCAGTTCTTC. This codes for CASSLVILSYAYNEQFF.

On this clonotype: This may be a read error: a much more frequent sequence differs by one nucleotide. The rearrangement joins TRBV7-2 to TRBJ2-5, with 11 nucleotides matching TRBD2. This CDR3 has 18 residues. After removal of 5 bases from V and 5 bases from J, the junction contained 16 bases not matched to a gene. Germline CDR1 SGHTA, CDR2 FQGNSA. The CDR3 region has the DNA TGTGCCAGCAGCCCCACCTACGGGACTAGCGGCACGTGGGAGACCCAGTACTTC. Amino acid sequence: CASSPTYGTSGTWETQYF.

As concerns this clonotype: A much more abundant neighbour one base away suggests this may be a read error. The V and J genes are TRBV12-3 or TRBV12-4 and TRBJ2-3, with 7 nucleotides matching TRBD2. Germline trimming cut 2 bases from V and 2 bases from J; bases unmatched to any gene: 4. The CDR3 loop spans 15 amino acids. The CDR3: CASSLSGGPTDTQYF. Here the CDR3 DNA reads TGTGCCAGCAGTTTATCGGGGGGACCCACAGATACGCAGTATTTT.

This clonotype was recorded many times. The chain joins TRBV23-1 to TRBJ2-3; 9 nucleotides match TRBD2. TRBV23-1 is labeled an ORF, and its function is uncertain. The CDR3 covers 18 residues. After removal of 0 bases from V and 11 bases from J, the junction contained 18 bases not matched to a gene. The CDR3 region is CASSQSTSGGEGRLEQYF. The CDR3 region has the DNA TGCGCCAGCAGTCAATCGACTAGCGGAGGGGAAGGCCGATTGGAGCAGTATTTT.

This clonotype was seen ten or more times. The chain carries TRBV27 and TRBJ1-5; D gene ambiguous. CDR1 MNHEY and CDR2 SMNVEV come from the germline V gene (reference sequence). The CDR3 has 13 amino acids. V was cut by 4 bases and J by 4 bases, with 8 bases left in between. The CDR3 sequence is CASSWSENQPQHF. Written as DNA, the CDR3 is TGTGCCAGCAGTTGGTCCGAGAATCAGCCCCAGCATTTT.

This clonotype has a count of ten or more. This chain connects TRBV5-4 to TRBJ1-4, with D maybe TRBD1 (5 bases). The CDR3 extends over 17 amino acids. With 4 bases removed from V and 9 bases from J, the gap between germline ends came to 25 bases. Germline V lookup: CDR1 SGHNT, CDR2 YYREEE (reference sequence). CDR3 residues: CASSNRGVLTGQQKLFF. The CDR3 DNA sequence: TGTGCCAGCAGCAATAGAGGGGTGTTGACGGGCCAGCAAAAACTGTTTTTT.

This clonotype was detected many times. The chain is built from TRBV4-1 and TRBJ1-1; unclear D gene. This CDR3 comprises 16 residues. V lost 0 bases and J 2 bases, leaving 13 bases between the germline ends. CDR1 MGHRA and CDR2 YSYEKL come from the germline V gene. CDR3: CASSQEPQQVNTEAFF. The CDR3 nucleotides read TGCGCCAGCAGCCAAGAGCCACAGCAAGTCAACACTGAAGCTTTCTTT.

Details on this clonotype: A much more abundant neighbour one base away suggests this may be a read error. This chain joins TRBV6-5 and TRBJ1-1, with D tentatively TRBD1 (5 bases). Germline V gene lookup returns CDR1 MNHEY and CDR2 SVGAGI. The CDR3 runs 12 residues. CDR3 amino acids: CAGRLQGNEAFF. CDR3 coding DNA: TGTGCCGGCAGGCTTCAGGGAAATGAAGCTTTCTTT.

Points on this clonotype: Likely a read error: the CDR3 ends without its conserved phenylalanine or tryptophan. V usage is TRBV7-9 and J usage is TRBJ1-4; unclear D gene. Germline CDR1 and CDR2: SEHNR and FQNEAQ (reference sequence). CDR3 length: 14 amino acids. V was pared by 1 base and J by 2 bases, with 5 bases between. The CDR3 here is CASSLVRTNEKLFS. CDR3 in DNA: TGTGCCAGCAGCTTAGTGCGGACTAATGAAAAACTGTTTTCT.

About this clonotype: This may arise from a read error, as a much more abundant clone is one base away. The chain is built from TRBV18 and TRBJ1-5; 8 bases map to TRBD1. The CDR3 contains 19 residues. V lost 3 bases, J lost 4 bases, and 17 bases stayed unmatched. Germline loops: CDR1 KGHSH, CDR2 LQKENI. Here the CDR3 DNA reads TGTGCCAGCTCACCGGGTTCCGGGACAGGCGACCTTCTGAATCAGCCCCAGCATTTT. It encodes CASSPGSGTGDLLNQPQHF. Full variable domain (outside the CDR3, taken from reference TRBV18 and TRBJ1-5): NAGVMQNPRHLVRRRGQEARLRCSPMKGHSHVYWYRQLPEEGLKFMVYLQKENIIDESGMPKERFSAEFPKEGPSILRIQQVVRGDSAAYFCASSPGSGTGDLLNQPQHFGDGTRLSIL.